These T cell receptor beta chains were read from a single sample in a study of blood T cells in healthy people across ages. TCRdb ran MiXCR on the 5' RACE reads and lists one entry per CDR3 protein. The sample contains approximately 820,000 distinct CDR3 sequences, under 55% of which appear only once. The sample taken for sequencing was blood. Receptors originate from a man between 60 and 75 years old in good health. CDR3s include the opening cysteine and the closing phenylalanine or tryptophan. The D gene is left open where the match is weak. The size field is filled for only some rows; it gives once, few, many or a size class.

D gene: TRBD1
CDR3 length: 14
V gene: TRBV27
J gene: TRBJ2-5
clone size: .
CDR3 protein: CASSKQGYQETQYF
CDR3 DNA: TGTGCCAGCAGTAAACAGGGGTACCAAGAGACCCAGTACTTC

D gene: .
CDR3 length: 14
V gene: TRBV9
J gene: TRBJ2-1
clone size: many
CDR3 protein: CASRKSESYNEQFF
CDR3 DNA: TGTGCCAGCAGAAAATCAGAGTCCTACAATGAGCAGTTCTTC

D gene: TRBD1
CDR3 length: 13
V gene: TRBV20-1
J gene: TRBJ1-1
clone size: .
CDR3 protein: CSAWTGGGTEAFF
CDR3 DNA: TGCAGTGCGTGGACAGGGGGTGGGACTGAAGCTTTCTTT

D gene: TRBD1
CDR3 length: 14
V gene: TRBV24-1
J gene: TRBJ2-2
clone size: few
CDR3 protein: CATSGQGNTGELFF
CDR3 DNA: TGTGCCACCAGTGGACAGGGGAACACCGGGGAGCTGTTTTTT

D gene: .
CDR3 length: 12
V gene: TRBV5-1
J gene: TRBJ1-2
clone size: few
CDR3 protein: CASSPPPQHDTF
CDR3 DNA: TGCGCCAGCAGCCCGCCCCCCCAACACGACACCTTC

D gene: .
CDR3 length: 14
V gene: TRBV7-9
J gene: TRBJ1-5
clone size: .
CDR3 protein: CASSLGESNQPQHF
CDR3 DNA: TGTGCCAGCAGCTTGGGGGAGTCCAATCAGCCCCAGCATTTT

D gene: TRBD1
CDR3 length: 15
V gene: TRBV12-3/TRBV12-4
J gene: TRBJ1-2
clone size: few
CDR3 protein: CAIWNRGLRGYGYTF
CDR3 DNA: TGTGCCATCTGGAACAGGGGGCTGAGGGGCTATGGCTACACCTTC

D gene: .
CDR3 length: 14
V gene: TRBV20-1
J gene: TRBJ1-5
clone size: few
CDR3 protein: CSARTSSRNQPQHF
CDR3 DNA: TGCAGTGCTAGAACCTCGTCCCGCAATCAGCCCCAGCATTTT

D gene: .
CDR3 length: 11
V gene: TRBV20-1
J gene: TRBJ2-3
clone size: many
CDR3 protein: CSAPLMDTQYF
CDR3 DNA: TGCAGTGCCCCCTTGATGGATACGCAGTATTTT

D gene: TRBD2
CDR3 length: 15
V gene: TRBV6-2/TRBV6-3
J gene: TRBJ2-7
clone size: .
CDR3 protein: CAGSYGGTSRYEQYF
CDR3 DNA: TGTGCCGGCAGTTACGGTGGGACTAGTAGGTACGAGCAGTACTTC

D gene: TRBD1
CDR3 length: 17
V gene: TRBV4-3
J gene: TRBJ1-4
clone size: .
CDR3 protein: CASSQEGFGTGNEKLFF
CDR3 DNA: TGCGCCAGCAGCCAAGAAGGTTTCGGGACAGGGAATGAAAAACTGTTTTTT

D gene: .
CDR3 length: 15
V gene: TRBV27
J gene: TRBJ2-7
clone size: .
CDR3 protein: CASILTPRGPYEQYF
CDR3 DNA: TGTGCCAGCATCTTAACCCCTAGGGGACCCTACGAGCAGTACTTC

D gene: TRBD2
CDR3 length: 13
V gene: TRBV5-1
J gene: TRBJ2-3
clone size: .
CDR3 protein: CASSLSGVDTQYF
CDR3 DNA: TGCGCCAGCAGCTTGAGCGGGGTGGATACGCAGTATTTT

D gene: .
CDR3 length: 17
V gene: TRBV9
J gene: TRBJ2-3
clone size: many
CDR3 protein: CASSAGWRGRLTDTQYF
CDR3 DNA: TGTGCCAGCAGCGCAGGCTGGCGGGGACGTCTTACAGATACGCAGTATTTT

D gene: .
CDR3 length: 13
V gene: TRBV7-2
J gene: TRBJ1-5
clone size: .
CDR3 protein: CASSLSRNQPQHF
CDR3 DNA: TGTGCCAGCAGCTTATCTCGCAATCAGCCCCAGCATTTT

D gene: .
CDR3 length: 14
V gene: TRBV9
J gene: TRBJ1-2
clone size: .
CDR3 protein: CASSVGGGTYGYTF
CDR3 DNA: TGTGCCAGCAGCGTAGGTGGGGGAACCTATGGCTACACCTTC

D gene: TRBD1
CDR3 length: 14
V gene: TRBV29-1
J gene: TRBJ2-3
clone size: .
CDR3 protein: CSARQGRGTDTQYF
CDR3 DNA: TGCAGCGCACGACAGGGGAGAGGCACAGATACGCAGTATTTT

D gene: TRBD2
CDR3 length: 12
V gene: TRBV6-6
J gene: TRBJ2-7
clone size: .
CDR3 protein: CASRSRGDEQYF
CDR3 DNA: TGTGCCAGCCGTAGCCGGGGGGACGAGCAGTACTTC

D gene: .
CDR3 length: 12
V gene: TRBV30
J gene: TRBJ2-7
clone size: few
CDR3 protein: CAWAKGAYEQYF
CDR3 DNA: TGTGCCTGGGCCAAGGGGGCCTACGAGCAGTACTTC

D gene: .
CDR3 length: 14
V gene: TRBV12-3/TRBV12-4
J gene: TRBJ2-7
clone size: .
CDR3 protein: CASKDDRTTYEQYF
CDR3 DNA: TGTGCCAGTAAGGACGACAGGACCACCTACGAGCAGTACTTC

D gene: .
CDR3 length: 14
V gene: TRBV18
J gene: TRBJ1-5
clone size: .
CDR3 protein: CASSLQGSDQPQHF
CDR3 DNA: TGTGCCAGCTCGCTCCAGGGGTCGGATCAGCCCCAGCATTTT

D gene: TRBD1
CDR3 length: 17
V gene: TRBV18
J gene: TRBJ1-6
clone size: .
CDR3 protein: CASSPLDRGLSNSPLHF
CDR3 DNA: TGTGCCAGCTCACCACTTGACAGGGGGCTGAGTAATTCACCCCTCCACTTT

D gene: .
CDR3 length: 15
V gene: TRBV7-9
J gene: TRBJ1-2
clone size: few
CDR3 protein: CASSFEEGGIYGYTF
CDR3 DNA: TGTGCCAGCAGCTTCGAGGAAGGGGGAATCTATGGCTACACCTTC

D gene: TRBD2
CDR3 length: 13
V gene: TRBV9
J gene: TRBJ2-1
clone size: many
CDR3 protein: CASQVALAGEQFF
CDR3 DNA: TGTGCCAGCCAGGTCGCGCTAGCGGGGGAGCAGTTCTTC

D gene: .
CDR3 length: 13
V gene: TRBV6-1
J gene: TRBJ1-1
clone size: once
CDR3 protein: CASSVQGSSEAFF
CDR3 DNA: TGTGCCAGCAGTGTACAGGGAAGCAGTGAAGCTTTCTTT

D gene: .
CDR3 length: 14
V gene: TRBV7-2
J gene: TRBJ1-6
clone size: .
CDR3 protein: CASSPGTRWSPLHF
CDR3 DNA: TGTGCCAGCAGCCCAGGGACACGATGGTCACCCCTCCACTTT

D gene: .
CDR3 length: 17
V gene: TRBV20-1
J gene: TRBJ2-7
clone size: .
CDR3 protein: CSARGRRSNEYSYEQYF
CDR3 DNA: TGCAGTGCTAGGGGGCGTCGGTCAAACGAGTACTCCTACGAGCAGTACTTC

D gene: .
CDR3 length: 17
V gene: TRBV4-3
J gene: TRBJ2-7
clone size: .
CDR3 protein: CASSQETLAPNRYEQYF
CDR3 DNA: TGCGCCAGCAGCCAAGAGACTCTAGCCCCCAACCGTTACGAGCAGTACTTC

D gene: TRBD2
CDR3 length: 14
V gene: TRBV4-2
J gene: TRBJ2-7
clone size: .
CDR3 protein: CASSPGGNPYEQYF
CDR3 DNA: TGTGCCAGCAGCCCCGGGGGGAACCCCTACGAGCAGTACTTC